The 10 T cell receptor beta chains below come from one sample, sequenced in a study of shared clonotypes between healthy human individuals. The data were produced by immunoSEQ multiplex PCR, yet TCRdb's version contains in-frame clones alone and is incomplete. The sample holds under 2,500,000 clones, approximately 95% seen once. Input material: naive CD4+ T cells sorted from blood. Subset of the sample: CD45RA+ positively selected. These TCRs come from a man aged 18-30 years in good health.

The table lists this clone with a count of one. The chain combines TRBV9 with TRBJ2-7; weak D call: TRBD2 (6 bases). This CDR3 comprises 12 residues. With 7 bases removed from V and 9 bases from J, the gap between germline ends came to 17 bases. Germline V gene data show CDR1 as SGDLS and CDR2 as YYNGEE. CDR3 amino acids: CASGGADWGQYF. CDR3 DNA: TGTGCCAGCGGAGGGGCCGACTGGGGGCAGTACTTC.

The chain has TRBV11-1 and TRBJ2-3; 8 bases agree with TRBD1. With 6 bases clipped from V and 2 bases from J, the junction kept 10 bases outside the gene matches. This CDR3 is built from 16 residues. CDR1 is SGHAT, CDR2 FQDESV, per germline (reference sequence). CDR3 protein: CASRVSGQAFTDTQYF. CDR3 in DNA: TGTGCCAGCAGAGTCTCGGGACAGGCTTTCACAGATACGCAGTATTTT.

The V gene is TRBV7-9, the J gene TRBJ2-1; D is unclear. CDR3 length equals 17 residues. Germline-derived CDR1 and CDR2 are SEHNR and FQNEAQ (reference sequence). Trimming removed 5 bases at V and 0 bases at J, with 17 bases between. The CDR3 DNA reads TGTGCCAGCAGCCACCCCGGCGCTTTGAGCTCCTACAATGAGCAGTTCTTC. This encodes CASSHPGALSSYNEQFF.

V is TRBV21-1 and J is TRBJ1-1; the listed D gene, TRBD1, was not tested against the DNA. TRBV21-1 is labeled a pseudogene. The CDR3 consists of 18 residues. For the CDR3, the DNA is TGTGCCAGCAGCAAAGGATTTCTTTACGACACCATGAACACTGAAGCTTTCTTT. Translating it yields CASSKGFLYDTMNTEAFF.

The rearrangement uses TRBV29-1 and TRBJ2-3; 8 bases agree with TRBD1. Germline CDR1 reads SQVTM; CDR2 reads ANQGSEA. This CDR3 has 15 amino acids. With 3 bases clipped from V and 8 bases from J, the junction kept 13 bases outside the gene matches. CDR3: CSVDDRGSPTGTQYF. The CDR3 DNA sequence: TGCAGCGTTGATGACAGGGGCAGCCCTACCGGTACGCAGTATTTT.

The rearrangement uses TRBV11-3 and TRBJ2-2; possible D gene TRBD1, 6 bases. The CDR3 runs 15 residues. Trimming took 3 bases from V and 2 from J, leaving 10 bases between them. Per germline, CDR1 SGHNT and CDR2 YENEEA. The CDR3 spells CASSLTGLNTGELFF. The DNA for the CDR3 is TGTGCCAGCAGCTTGACAGGTCTTAACACCGGGGAGCTGTTTTTT.

CDR3 DNA sequence: TGTGCCAGCTCACCAAACCTCGACAGGGCGGGTACTGAAGCTTTCTTT. The encoded protein is CASSPNLDRAGTEAFF. This chain connects TRBV18 to TRBJ1-1; 7 bases line up with TRBD1. With V trimmed by 2 bases and J by 5 bases, 11 bases remained unmatched. The CDR3 loop spans 16 amino acids. Per the germline V gene, CDR1 is KGHSH and CDR2 is LQKENI. The complete variable domain, with remaining parts taken from reference TRBV18 and TRBJ1-1, reads NAGVMQNPRHLVRRRGQEARLRCSPMKGHSHVYWYRQLPEEGLKFMVYLQKENIIDESGMPKERFSAEFPKEGPSILRIQQVVRGDSAAYFCASSPNLDRAGTEAFFGQGTRLTVV.

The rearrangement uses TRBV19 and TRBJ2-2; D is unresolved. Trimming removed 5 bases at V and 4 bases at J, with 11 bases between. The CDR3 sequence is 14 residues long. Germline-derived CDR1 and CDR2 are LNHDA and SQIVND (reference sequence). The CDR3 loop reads CASSSTWVTGELFF. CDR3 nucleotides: TGTGCCAGTAGTTCGACTTGGGTCACCGGGGAGCTGTTTTTT.

CDR3 nucleotide sequence: TGTGCCACCAGCAGAGATCGGGCGGGAAGCACAGATACGCAGTATTTT. Its translation is CATSRDRAGSTDTQYF. This chain joins TRBV15 and TRBJ2-3, with D possibly matching TRBD2 (6 bases). The V end lost 0 bases, the J end lost 0 bases, and 10 bases lay between the germline ends. CDR3 length equals 16 residues. CDR1 and CDR2 from the germline V gene are LNHNV and YYDKDF (reference sequence).

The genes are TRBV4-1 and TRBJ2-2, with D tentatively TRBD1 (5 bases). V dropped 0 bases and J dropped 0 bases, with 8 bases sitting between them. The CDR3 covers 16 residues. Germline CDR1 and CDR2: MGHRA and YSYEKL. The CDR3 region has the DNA TGCGCCAGCAGCCAAGAGGGGCTAACGAACACCGGGGAGCTGTTTTTT. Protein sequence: CASSQEGLTNTGELFF.